Below, 25 T cell receptor beta chains from the same sample are listed, as sequenced in a study of cytomegalovirus exposure and HLA in healthy donors. The PCR ran on 60 Vbeta and 13 Jbeta primers. This table comes from immunoSEQ multiplex PCR, and its TCRdb copy is limited to in-frame clones, with some not included. The repertoire holds around 99,000 clones, with roughly 70% as singletons. The sequencing sample was made of PBMCs. The source is a middle-aged woman in good health and CMV-seropositive.

The chain links TRBV6-6 to TRBJ1-2; 9 bases match TRBD1. The junction had 10 bases not matched to a gene; V was cut back by 6 bases and J by 8 bases. The CDR3 spans 14 residues. Germline CDR1 reads MNHNY; CDR2 reads SVGAGI (reference sequence). DNA of the CDR3: TGTGCCAGCAGCGGTCTACAGGGGGCGCGGGGCTACACCTTC. This translates into CASSGLQGARGYTF.

The chain links TRBV4-2 to TRBJ1-5; D is possibly TRBD1 (5 bases). Germline lookup yields CDR1 LGHNA and CDR2 YNFKEQ. The CDR3 spans 17 residues. The V end lost 0 bases, the J end lost 0 bases, and 12 bases lay between the germline ends. CDR3 nucleotide sequence: TGTGCCAGCAGCCAAGATGGGGGGACTAATAGCAATCAGCCCCAGCATTTT. It encodes CASSQDGGTNSNQPQHF.

CDR3 nucleotide sequence: TGTGCCAGCAGCTTGCTGGCGGGTGAGCAGTTCTTC. It is translated as CASSLLAGEQFF. The chain uses TRBV5-6 and TRBJ2-1; the D gene is possibly TRBD2 (5 bases). CDR3 size: 12 residues. V was clipped by 1 base and J by 9 bases, with 8 bases between them. Germline V lookup: CDR1 SGHDT, CDR2 YYEEEE.

V gene TRBV10-3 combines with J gene TRBJ1-4; D is possibly TRBD1 (6 bases). The CDR3 has 14 residues. V dropped 10 bases and J dropped 3 bases, with 15 bases sitting between them. CDR1 and CDR2 (germline): ENHRY, SYGVKD. The CDR3 protein is CATAPQGSNEKLFF. CDR3 DNA sequence: TGTGCCACAGCGCCACAGGGCTCTAATGAAAAACTGTTTTTT.

The rearrangement uses TRBV27 and TRBJ1-5, with 10 bases that match TRBD1. The CDR3 is 15 residues long. After removal of 3 bases from V and 3 bases from J, the junction contained 2 bases not matched to a gene. Germline CDR1 is MNHEY and CDR2 is SMNVEV (reference sequence). CDR3 residues: CASSFGTGANQPQHF. In DNA, the CDR3 is TGTGCCAGCAGTTTTGGGACAGGGGCCAATCAGCCCCAGCATTTT.

The chain joins TRBV4-2 to TRBJ1-2; tentative D call: TRBD1 (6 bases). The ends were cut back, 0 bases at V and 6 bases at J, with 8 bases in the middle. The CDR3 sequence is 13 residues long. The germline CDR1 and CDR2 sequences are LGHNA and YNFKEQ. The CDR3 DNA sequence: TGTGCCAGCAGCCAAGAGGGGGCGAATGGCTACACCTTC. Translating gives CASSQEGANGYTF.

V is TRBV7-2 and J is TRBJ2-2, with D possibly matching TRBD2 (6 bases). Per the germline V gene, CDR1 is SGHTA and CDR2 is FQGNSA. V lost 6 bases and J 6 bases, leaving 23 bases between the germline ends. The CDR3 is 17 amino acids. DNA of the CDR3: TGTGCCAGCAGTTCCGTCCTGCCGGGACTCTACCCCGGGGAGCTGTTTTTT. Encoded protein: CASSSVLPGLYPGELFF.

The rearrangement links TRBV10-3 to TRBJ1-2; tentative D call: TRBD1 (5 bases). Trimming removed 6 bases at V and 4 bases at J, with 12 bases between. CDR3 length: 13 residues. Germline lookup yields CDR1 ENHRY and CDR2 SYGVKD. The chain's CDR3 is CAISPQASYGYTF. CDR3 in DNA: TGTGCCATCAGCCCACAGGCTTCCTATGGCTACACCTTC.

The chain carries TRBV18 and TRBJ1-5; no definite D call. The CDR3 totals 16 residues. CDR1 and CDR2 from the germline V gene are KGHSH and LQKENI. V lost 6 bases and J 2 bases, leaving 17 bases between the germline ends. As DNA, the CDR3 is TGTGCCAGCTCCACCGAGGCGCCGACGCGCAATCAGCCCCAGCATTTT. Translation: CASSTEAPTRNQPQHF.

The chain couples TRBV10-3 to TRBJ1-5, with D maybe TRBD1 (6 bases). V dropped 6 bases and J dropped 3 bases, with 9 bases sitting between them. The V gene's germline CDR1 is ENHRY and CDR2 SYGVKD. The CDR3 consists of 13 residues. The CDR3 DNA reads as TGTGCCATCAGGGGGGACAACAATCAGCCCCAGCATTTT. Encoded protein: CAIRGDNNQPQHF.

This chain links TRBV7-9 with TRBJ1-5, with D possibly matching TRBD1 (5 bases). Germline V gene data show CDR1 as SEHNR and CDR2 as FQNEAQ (reference sequence). CDR3 length: 14 amino acids. V shed 4 bases and J shed 2 bases, with 9 bases lying between them. The CDR3 DNA reads as TGTGCCAGCAGCTCCGACAGCCGCAATCAGCCCCAGCATTTT. This codes for CASSSDSRNQPQHF.

CDR3 sequence reads: CATSRGQPNTEAFF. CDR3 DNA sequence: TGTGCCACCAGCAGAGGACAGCCGAACACTGAAGCTTTCTTT. The J gene is TRBJ1-1, the V gene TRBV15, with TRBD1 as a possible D gene (5 bases). CDR3 length: 14 residues. Germline V lookup: CDR1 LNHNV, CDR2 YYDKDF (reference sequence). V was clipped by 1 base and J by 1 base, with 7 bases between them. Full variable domain (missing parts from reference TRBV15 and TRBJ1-1): DAMVIQNPRYQVTQFGKPVTLSCSQTLNHNVMYWYQQKSSQAPKLLFHYYDKDFNNEADTPDNFQSRRPNTSFCFLDIRSPGLGDTAMYLCATSRGQPNTEAFFGQGTRLTVV.

This clone was found once. The chain combines TRBV4-1 with TRBJ2-5; D is uncertain. The germline V gene has CDR1 MGHRA and CDR2 YSYEKL. The ends were cut back, 2 bases at V and 5 bases at J, with 9 bases in the middle. The CDR3 contains 13 residues. The CDR3 reads CASSQILRETQYF. In DNA, the CDR3 is TGCGCCAGCAGCCAAATCTTGAGGGAGACCCAGTACTTC.

The gene calls are TRBV5-1 and TRBJ2-2, with 8 bases matching TRBD1. J was trimmed by 6 bases and V by 0 bases; bases with no gene match: 1. Germline V gene lookup returns CDR1 SGHRS and CDR2 YFSETQ. The CDR3 has 14 residues. In DNA, the CDR3 is TGCGCCAGCAGCTTGGGGACAGGGCCCGGGGAGCTGTTTTTT. Amino acid sequence: CASSLGTGPGELFF. Supplemented by reference TRBV5-1 and TRBJ2-2, the full variable domain reads KAGVTQTPRYLIKTRGQQVTLSCSPISGHRSVSWYQQTPGQGLQFLFEYFSETQRNKGNFPGRFSGRQFSNSRSEMNVSTLELGDSALYLCASSLGTGPGELFFGEGSRLTVL.

This chain's CDR3 is CSAREVSSTDTQYF. In DNA form, the CDR3 reads TGCAGCGCCCGAGAGGTCTCGTCCACAGATACGCAGTATTTT. The rearrangement links TRBV29-1 to TRBJ2-3; the D is unclear. The CDR3 spans 14 residues. Germline lookup yields CDR1 SQVTM and CDR2 ANQGSEA. V shed 7 bases and J shed 2 bases, with 16 bases lying between them.

This clone has just a few counts. The rearrangement joins TRBV2 to TRBJ2-3; 9 nucleotides agree with TRBD1. Germline V gene data show CDR1 as SNHLY and CDR2 as FYNNEI. This CDR3 comprises 16 residues. V trimming: 6 bases; J trimming: 0 bases; junction bases outside the gene matches: 7. The CDR3 protein is CASSPDRGVSTDTQYF. CDR3 DNA sequence: TGTGCCAGCAGCCCGGACAGGGGCGTTAGCACAGATACGCAGTATTTT.

This clone occurred a few times. Written as DNA, the CDR3 is TGTGCCAGCAGCCAAAACCAAGCGACAGGGAAGTACTTC. Amino acids: CASSQNQATGKYF. This chain uses TRBV11-2 with TRBJ2-7, with 7 nucleotides matching TRBD1. This CDR3 has 13 amino acids. Trimming at V came to 5 bases and at J to 11 bases, leaving 12 bases not matched to a gene. CDR1 is SGHAT and CDR2 is FQNNGV in the germline V gene.

The rearrangement links TRBV5-1 to TRBJ2-7, with TRBD2 as a possible D gene (5 bases). This CDR3 has 14 residues. Trimming stripped 6 bases from V and 4 bases from J, with 17 bases between. Germline V gene lookup returns CDR1 SGHRS and CDR2 YFSETQ. The CDR3 DNA follows: TGCGCCAGCACCCCCGGACTTTCAAGTTACGAGCAGTACTTC. As protein: CASTPGLSSYEQYF.

The V gene is TRBV6-6, the J gene TRBJ2-6; D not resolved. The CDR3 is made up of 15 amino acids. Germline-derived CDR1 and CDR2 are MNHNY and SVGAGI (reference sequence). V lost 2 bases and J 0 bases, leaving 5 bases between the germline ends. CDR3 protein: CASSYEASGANVLTF. In DNA, the CDR3 is TGTGCCAGCAGTTACGAGGCCTCTGGGGCCAACGTCCTGACTTTC.

This chain links TRBV5-1 with TRBJ1-6; maybe TRBD1 (6 bases). V lost 5 bases to trimming and J lost 5 bases, with 8 bases between them. From germline, CDR1 is SGHRS and CDR2 YFSETQ. The CDR3 is made up of 13 amino acids. CDR3 residues: CASSTGNNSPLHF. As DNA, the CDR3 is TGCGCCAGCAGTACAGGGAATAATTCACCCCTCCACTTT.

The chain recombines TRBV5-3 with TRBJ1-5; a possible D gene is TRBD1 (5 bases). TRBV5-3 is reported as an ORF; its role is uncertain. The CDR3 spans 15 residues. V was trimmed by 3 bases and J by 1 base, leaving 11 bases between them. Written as DNA, the CDR3 is TGTGCCAGAAGCTGGGCGCAGGGAAGCAATCAGCCCCAGCATTTT. Amino acid sequence: CARSWAQGSNQPQHF.

The chain recombines TRBV5-1 with TRBJ2-6; a possible D gene is TRBD1 (5 bases). Trimming stripped 0 bases from V and 0 bases from J, with 7 bases between. The length of the CDR3 is 16 residues. The germline V gene encodes CDR1 SGHRS and CDR2 YFSETQ. CDR3 sequence (DNA): TGCGCCAGCAGCTTGGGACAGTTCTCTGGGGCCAACGTCCTGACTTTC. Translating it yields CASSLGQFSGANVLTF.

V gene TRBV2 combines with J gene TRBJ2-7, with D possibly TRBD1 on 6 matching bases. The CDR3 is 14 residues long. Trimming cost V 7 bases and J 2 bases, with 15 bases left between them. Germline values: CDR1 SNHLY, CDR2 FYNNEI. CDR3 coding DNA: TGTGCCAGCACACTTGAGGCAGGGGCCTACGAGCAGTACTTC. As protein: CASTLEAGAYEQYF.

Here the CDR3 DNA reads TGTGCCAGCAGCGTATCAACCGGGACTGGACTGTTTTTT. It codes for CASSVSTGTGLFF. This chain uses TRBV9 with TRBJ1-4; a possible D gene is TRBD1 (5 bases). Germline V gives CDR1 SGDLS, CDR2 YYNGEE. This CDR3 contains 13 residues. V shed 1 base and J shed 13 bases, with 14 bases lying between them.

The gene calls are TRBV7-9 and TRBJ1-4; possible D gene TRBD1, 5 bases. In germline, CDR1 is SEHNR, CDR2 FQNEAQ (reference sequence). Trimming shortened V by 1 base and J by 3 bases, and 12 bases separated the two germline ends. This CDR3 comprises 16 residues. For the CDR3, the DNA is TGTGCCAGCAGCTTAGGGGGAGGGACTGCTAATGAAAAACTGTTTTTT. This gives the protein CASSLGGGTANEKLFF.